These 26 T cell receptor beta chains came from one sample sequenced in a study of blood T cell repertoires in COVID-19. Sequencing used immunoSEQ multiplex PCR; TCRdb keeps in-frame clones, though not all of them. The table records around 200,000 clones, about nine tenths of them present only once. Material: PBMCs or T cells enriched from blood (not recorded which). These receptors were collected from a woman between 18 and 29 years old who had recovered from COVID-19.

This chain uses TRBV2 with TRBJ1-5, with TRBD1 identical over 8 bases. V lost 3 bases to trimming and J lost 1 base; unmatched junction nucleotides: 5. This CDR3 spans 16 amino acids. CDR1 and CDR2 (germline): SNHLY, FYNNEI. The CDR3 nucleotides are TGTGCCAGCAGTGAGCAGGGGGCGAAAAGCAATCAGCCCCAGCATTTT. Its protein product is CASSEQGAKSNQPQHF.

This rearrangement joins TRBV6-5 to TRBJ1-1, with D tentatively TRBD1 (6 bases). The germline V and J ends were trimmed by 2 bases and 3 bases, with 10 bases remaining between them. CDR1 is MNHEY and CDR2 is SVGAGI in the germline V gene. CDR3 length: 14 amino acids. CDR3 in amino acids: CASSYAAGDTEAFF. CDR3 sequence (DNA): TGTGCCAGCAGTTACGCGGCAGGGGACACTGAAGCTTTCTTT.

CDR3 coding DNA: TGTGCCAGTACGTTTCTGGGCAATTCACCCCTCCACTTT. Encoded protein: CASTFLGNSPLHF. The chain links TRBV19 to TRBJ1-6; D is unresolved. Trimming cost V 7 bases and J 7 bases, with 11 bases left between them. The CDR3 spans 13 residues. The germline gives CDR1 LNHDA, CDR2 SQIVND (reference sequence). Full variable domain (outside the CDR3, taken from reference TRBV19 and TRBJ1-6): DGGITQSPKYLFRKEGQNVTLSCEQNLNHDAMYWYRQDPGQGLRLIYYSQIVNDFQKGDIAEGYSVSREKKESFPLTVTSAQKNPTAFYLCASTFLGNSPLHFGNGTRLTVT.

This clone was seen only once. This sequence joins TRBV28 and TRBJ2-5, with 10 bases that match TRBD2. This CDR3 has 15 residues. In germline, CDR1 is MDHEN, CDR2 SYDVKM. V shed 2 bases, J shed 5 bases, and the junction held 5 bases outside the gene matches. CDR3 coding DNA: TGTGCCAGCAGTTTACTAGCGGGGGCGGGGGAGACCCAGTACTTC. This sequence encodes CASSLLAGAGETQYF.

The genes are TRBV6-5 and TRBJ2-2; D is perhaps TRBD1 (6 bases). V lost 5 bases and J 4 bases, leaving 11 bases between the germline ends. In germline, CDR1 is MNHEY, CDR2 SVGAGI. This CDR3 contains 14 residues. CDR3 DNA sequence: TGTGCCAGCAGTCTACAGGGTCGCACCGGGGAGCTGTTTTTT. Its protein is CASSLQGRTGELFF.

This clone was seen only once. The V gene is TRBV27, the J gene TRBJ1-6; TRBD1 agrees at 9 bases. The CDR3 totals 16 residues. Per germline, CDR1 MNHEY and CDR2 SMNVEV (reference sequence). V shed 9 bases, J shed 9 bases, and the junction held 15 bases outside the gene matches. CDR3: CASTGGLLIMLSPLHF. The DNA of the CDR3 is TGTGCCAGTACAGGGGGCCTACTTATAATGCTTTCACCCCTCCACTTT.

The V and J genes are TRBV28 and TRBJ1-2, with 10 bases identical to TRBD1. The CDR3 has 15 amino acids. From germline, CDR1 is MDHEN and CDR2 SYDVKM. Trimming removed 3 bases from V and 4 bases from J; junction bases left unmatched: 5. The CDR3 region is CASSFGTGVAYGYTF. The CDR3 region has the DNA TGTGCCAGCAGTTTCGGGACAGGGGTGGCCTATGGCTACACCTTC.

The V and J genes are TRBV4-1 and TRBJ2-2; 7 bases fit TRBD1. Germline CDR1 and CDR2: MGHRA and YSYEKL. After removal of 4 bases from V and 0 bases from J, the junction contained 14 bases not matched to a gene. The CDR3 is 19 residues long. The CDR3 reads CASSLPGDSETTNTGELFF. The CDR3 DNA reads TGCGCCAGCAGCCTCCCCGGGGACAGCGAAACGACGAACACCGGGGAGCTGTTTTTT.

CDR3 DNA sequence: TGTGCCAGCAGCTTGAGAGTGCTAGCGGGCGGTCTAAGCACAGATACGCAGTATTTT. It is translated as CASSLRVLAGGLSTDTQYF. This chain links TRBV5-4 with TRBJ2-3, with 8 bases identical to TRBD2. Germline CDR1 SGHNT, CDR2 YYREEE (reference sequence). There are 19 residues in the CDR3. V shed 1 base, J shed 0 bases, and the junction held 13 bases outside the gene matches. Together with reference TRBV5-4 and TRBJ2-3, the CDR3 gives the full variable domain: ETGVTQSPTHLIKTRGQQVTLRCSSQSGHNTVSWYQQALGQGPQFIFQYYREEENGRGNFPPRFSGLQFPNYSSELNVNALELDDSALYLCASSLRVLAGGLSTDTQYFGPGTRLTVL.

The chain couples TRBV28 to TRBJ1-3; D remains unclear. CDR1 is MDHEN, CDR2 SYDVKM, per germline. Trimming shortened V by 7 bases and J by 4 bases, and 20 bases separated the two germline ends. CDR3 size: 16 residues. The CDR3 sequence is CASTPSLGGRGNTIYF. The DNA of the CDR3 is TGTGCCAGCACCCCCTCCTTGGGTGGGAGAGGAAACACCATATATTTT. Filled out from reference TRBV28 and TRBJ1-3, the complete variable domain reads DVKVTQSSRYLVKRTGEKVFLECVQDMDHENMFWYRQDPGLGLRLIYFSYDVKMKEKGDIPEGYSVSREKKERFSLILESASTNQTSMYLCASTPSLGGRGNTIYFGEGSWLTVV.

The rearrangement joins TRBV27 to TRBJ2-3; 15 nucleotides align to TRBD2. Germline-derived CDR1 and CDR2 are MNHEY and SMNVEV (reference sequence). The CDR3 loop spans 17 amino acids. Trimming removed 2 bases from V and 4 bases from J; junction bases left unmatched: 4. DNA of the CDR3: TGTGCCAGCAGTTTAGGACTAGCGGGGGGGTGGGCAGATACGCAGTATTTT. Its translation is CASSLGLAGGWADTQYF.

The CDR3 protein is CASSLSRGLEQYF. For the CDR3, the DNA is TGTGCCAGCAGTTTATCGCGAGGGCTCGAGCAGTACTTC. The chain carries TRBV27 and TRBJ2-7, with TRBD2 as a possible D gene (5 bases). V shed 0 bases and J shed 6 bases, with 9 bases lying between them. The CDR3 length is 13 residues. Germline V CDR1 and CDR2: MNHEY, SMNVEV (reference sequence).

The chain links TRBV27 to TRBJ2-1, with D perhaps matching TRBD2 (5 bases). Per the germline V gene, CDR1 is MNHEY and CDR2 is SMNVEV (reference sequence). The CDR3 sequence is 14 residues long. The ends were cut back, 7 bases at V and 2 bases at J, with 12 bases in the middle. The CDR3 reads CASNHFGAYNEQFF. The CDR3, as DNA: TGTGCCAGCAATCACTTCGGGGCCTACAATGAGCAGTTCTTC.

This clone appeared once. The chain has TRBV9 and TRBJ1-4; 7 bases map to TRBD1. The CDR3 has 16 residues. Looked up from germline, CDR1 is SGDLS and CDR2 is YYNGEE. V shed 4 bases, J shed 3 bases, and the junction held 9 bases outside the gene matches. The CDR3 DNA is TGTGCCAGCAGCCGAGACAGGGCCCGATCTAATGAAAAACTGTTTTTT. It is translated as CASSRDRARSNEKLFF.

The chain employs TRBV4-1 and TRBJ2-1; the D gene is possibly TRBD2 (6 bases). This CDR3 contains 13 residues. The V end was cut by 4 bases, the J end by 7 bases, with 11 bases between. Germline assignment: CDR1 MGHRA and CDR2 YSYEKL. The CDR3 region has the DNA TGCGCCAGCAGCCCCGTGGAGGGTAATGAGCAGTTCTTC. It is translated as CASSPVEGNEQFF.

The rearrangement joins TRBV18 to TRBJ2-7; D gene unclear. This CDR3 spans 14 amino acids. Germline V lookup: CDR1 KGHSH, CDR2 LQKENI. V lost 3 bases and J 0 bases, leaving 9 bases between the germline ends. The CDR3 reads CASSPELSSYEQYF. In DNA, the CDR3 is TGTGCCAGCTCACCGGAGCTTAGCTCCTACGAGCAGTACTTC. Looking up the rest from reference TRBV18 and TRBJ2-7 gives the full variable domain: NAGVMQNPRHLVRRRGQEARLRCSPMKGHSHVYWYRQLPEEGLKFMVYLQKENIIDESGMPKERFSAEFPKEGPSILRIQQVVRGDSAAYFCASSPELSSYEQYFGPGTRLTVT.

The V call is TRBV6-1, the J call TRBJ2-3, with D perhaps TRBD1 (6 bases). V lost 3 bases and J 1 base, leaving 8 bases between the germline ends. Germline CDR1 and CDR2: MNHNS and SASEGT. The CDR3 contains 14 residues. CDR3 protein: CASSDGGGTDTQYF. The DNA for the CDR3 is TGTGCCAGCAGTGATGGGGGCGGCACAGATACGCAGTATTTT.

The V and J genes are TRBV3-1 (or the pseudogene TRBV3-2) and TRBJ1-3; D call uncertain. V shed 0 bases and J shed 7 bases, with 19 bases lying between them. Germline CDR1 LGHDT, CDR2 YNNKEL (reference sequence). There are 17 residues in the CDR3. DNA for the CDR3: TGTGCCAGCAGCCAAGATAGAACGGCCCTTAGCGAGAACACCATATATTTT. Protein product: CASSQDRTALSENTIYF.

V gene TRBV18 combines with J gene TRBJ1-1, with D possibly TRBD1 on 6 matching bases. CDR1 is KGHSH, CDR2 LQKENI, per germline. Trimming cost V 1 base and J 4 bases, with 10 bases left between them. The CDR3 totals 14 residues. The CDR3 DNA is TGTGCCAGCTCACCACGGGGGGGCACCACTGAAGCTTTCTTT. It encodes CASSPRGGTTEAFF.

Only one count was recorded for this clone. The V gene is TRBV7-9, the J gene TRBJ1-1; a weak D match, TRBD1 (5 bases). This CDR3 comprises 14 residues. The ends were cut back, 3 bases at V and 4 bases at J, with 12 bases in the middle. CDR1 is SEHNR, CDR2 FQNEAQ, per germline (reference sequence). In nucleotides, the CDR3 is TGTGCCAGCAGCTTTAACGGGGGAGGCACTGAAGCTTTCTTT. Protein sequence: CASSFNGGGTEAFF.

The rearrangement links TRBV7-3 to TRBJ2-1; 9 nucleotides line up with TRBD2. The germline V gene has CDR1 SGHTA and CDR2 FQGTGA. Losses at the gene ends were 3 bases for V and 10 bases for J; bases not matched to a gene: 13. This CDR3 region has 16 residues. The chain's CDR3 is CASSLNSGSAKGEQFF. The CDR3 DNA reads as TGTGCCAGCAGCTTGAATAGCGGGAGCGCAAAAGGGGAGCAGTTCTTC.

This clone turned up a few times. The chain employs TRBV9 and TRBJ1-3; 8 bases match TRBD1. CDR1 SGDLS and CDR2 YYNGEE come from the germline V gene. Trimming took 4 bases from V and 0 from J; bases not matched to a gene: 12. CDR3 length: 18 amino acids. The CDR3 sequence is CASSTQPGGELSGNTIYF. The CDR3, as DNA: TGTGCCAGCAGCACCCAACCAGGGGGCGAACTCTCTGGAAACACCATATATTTT.

The chain has TRBV7-8 and TRBJ2-1; no clear D. V dropped 1 base and J dropped 0 bases, with 13 bases sitting between them. The CDR3 is 17 amino acids. Germline lookup yields CDR1 SGHVS and CDR2 FQNEAQ. The CDR3 region is CASSLDYAEISYNEQFF. The CDR3 DNA sequence: TGTGCCAGCAGCTTAGATTACGCGGAGATCTCCTACAATGAGCAGTTCTTC.

V is TRBV2 and J is TRBJ2-5, with D hard to call. Trimming took 7 bases from V and 1 from J, leaving 10 bases between them. Germline assignment: CDR1 SNHLY and CDR2 FYNNEI. The CDR3 extends over 13 amino acids. This chain's CDR3 is CASKQRFQETQYF. The CDR3 DNA reads as TGTGCCAGCAAGCAACGGTTCCAAGAGACCCAGTACTTC.

The chain joins TRBV27 to TRBJ2-2, with TRBD2 identical over 7 bases. The ends lost 4 bases at V and 4 bases at J; junction bases unmatched: 6. Germline CDR1 is MNHEY and CDR2 is SMNVEV (reference sequence). This CDR3 comprises 15 residues. The CDR3 nucleotides read TGTGCCAGCAGTTCGGGCGGGAGACGCACCGGGGAGCTGTTTTTT. Its translation is CASSSGGRRTGELFF.

The chain is built from TRBV28 and TRBJ2-1; 8 nucleotides align to TRBD2. Per the germline V gene, CDR1 is MDHEN and CDR2 is SYDVKM. The ends lost 3 bases at V and 0 bases at J; junction bases unmatched: 13. The CDR3 totals 19 residues. The CDR3 here is CASSFGLAGTLSSYNEQFF. The CDR3 DNA sequence: TGTGCCAGCAGTTTTGGGCTAGCGGGCACCCTGAGCTCCTACAATGAGCAGTTCTTC.